Listed here are 13 T cell receptor beta chains from one sample, sequenced in a study of response to subunit inactivated influenza vaccine. A single record per CDR3 protein comes from TCRdb applying MiXCR to the RT-PCR reads. The table has more than 150,000 distinct CDR3 sequences, around 9% seen once. The specimen was non-naive T cells sorted from PBMCs, collected on the day of vaccination. Every receptor here comes from a man aged 45-60 years who received an inactivated influenza vaccine.

In its sample, this clonotype was seen a few times. This chain joins TRBV6-2 or TRBV6-3 and TRBJ2-7; either TRBD1 or TRBD2 may supply D (5 bases each). Germline CDR1 reads MNHEY; CDR2 reads SVGEGT. The CDR3 extends over 14 amino acids. Trimming removed 4 bases from V and 2 bases from J, with 12 bases in between. The CDR3 nucleotides are TGTGCCAGCAGTTTCCGGGACGGGCCCTACGAGCAGTACTTC. Translation gives CASSFRDGPYEQYF.

V usage is TRBV3-1 and J usage is TRBJ1-1, with D possibly being TRBD1 (5 bases). CDR1 and CDR2 from the germline V gene are LGHDT and YNNKEL (reference sequence). The CDR3 is 12 amino acids. V was shortened by 10 bases and J by 7 bases, with 16 bases between the two germline ends. CDR3 sequence: CATSGQGGEAFF. CDR3 coding DNA: TGTGCCACCTCGGGTCAGGGCGGTGAAGCTTTCTTT.

The chain carries TRBV10-1 and TRBJ2-7; 10 bases map to TRBD1. Germline trimming cut 2 bases from V and 6 bases from J; bases unmatched to any gene: 4. In germline, CDR1 is WNHNN, CDR2 SYGVQD (reference sequence). The CDR3 extends over 14 amino acids. The CDR3 region is CASSEGDRGSEQYF. The CDR3 region has the DNA TGCGCCAGCAGTGAGGGGGACAGGGGTTCCGAGCAGTACTTC.

This clonotype was seen more than once but under ten times. The chain links TRBV10-3 to TRBJ1-1; 9 positions match TRBD1. The junction had 6 bases not matched to a gene; V was cut back by 6 bases and J by 1 base. The CDR3 length is 15 residues. Germline lookup yields CDR1 ENHRY and CDR2 SYGVKD. The CDR3 DNA follows: TGTGCCATCAGGGGCTGGGGACAGGGGAACACTGAAGCTTTCTTT. It codes for CAIRGWGQGNTEAFF.

This clonotype was seen many times. J is TRBJ2-7 and V is TRBV18; the D is unclear. Trimming left V 5 bases short and J 0 bases short, with 8 bases between. The length of the CDR3 is 13 residues. Germline V gene lookup returns CDR1 KGHSH and CDR2 LQKENI. For the CDR3, the DNA is TGTGCCAGCTCAATGGACCTCTCCTACGAGCAGTACTTC. Protein: CASSMDLSYEQYF.

A few counts support this clonotype. The chain uses TRBV20-1 and TRBJ2-4, with D unclear. The CDR3 is 11 amino acids. Trimming removed 4 bases at V and 3 bases at J, with 4 bases between. Germline V lookup: CDR1 DFQATT, CDR2 SNEGSKA (reference sequence). The CDR3 DNA is TGCAGTGCTAATCGCAAAAACATTCAGTACTTC. The encoded protein is CSANRKNIQYF.

In this sample, this clonotype turned up many times. This chain links TRBV6-2 or TRBV6-3 with TRBJ2-2; the D gene is possibly TRBD2 (6 bases). The CDR3 contains 15 residues. The V end was cut by 5 bases, the J end by 0 bases, with 10 bases between. CDR1 is MNHEY, CDR2 SVGEGT, per germline. The CDR3 coding sequence is TGTGCCAGCAGTCTTTCGGGAGCGAACACCGGGGAGCTGTTTTTT. Its protein product is CASSLSGANTGELFF.

This sequence joins TRBV20-1 and TRBJ2-3; 11 bases agree with TRBD2. Germline loops: CDR1 DFQATT, CDR2 SNEGSKA (reference sequence). The V segment lost 6 bases and the J segment 6 bases; nucleotides outside the gene matches: 8. The CDR3 has 14 residues. The CDR3 DNA follows: TGCAGTGCCCGACTAGCGGGACTTGGGGATACGCAGTATTTT. Amino acids: CSARLAGLGDTQYF.

This clonotype was seen at least ten times. J is TRBJ2-1 and V is TRBV2, with D perhaps TRBD2 (5 bases). The germline gives CDR1 SNHLY, CDR2 FYNNEI. The length of the CDR3 is 12 residues. V was shortened by 8 bases and J by 7 bases, with 12 bases between the two germline ends. The CDR3 nucleotides are TGTGCCAGCGTGTCCTTAGCGAATGAGCAGTTCTTC. Amino acid sequence: CASVSLANEQFF.

This clonotype has more than one count but fewer than ten. V is TRBV6-1 and J is TRBJ1-2; the match to TRBD1 covers 7 bases. Per germline, CDR1 MNHNS and CDR2 SASEGT. CDR3 length: 13 amino acids. The V segment lost 6 bases and the J segment 4 bases; nucleotides outside the gene matches: 5. CDR3 protein: CASRARQGYGYTF. The CDR3 DNA is TGTGCCAGCAGGGCCCGACAGGGCTATGGCTACACCTTC.

This clonotype has only a few counts. The rearrangement joins TRBV3-1 to TRBJ1-1, with D tentatively TRBD1 (6 bases). This CDR3 is built from 13 residues. Trimming took 4 bases from V and 6 from J, leaving 12 bases between them. Germline CDR1 reads LGHDT; CDR2 reads YNNKEL (reference sequence). CDR3 amino acids: CASSLNQGSEAFF. The CDR3 DNA reads TGTGCCAGCAGCCTGAATCAGGGGTCTGAAGCTTTCTTT.

In its sample, this clonotype was seen many times. This chain links TRBV6-1 with TRBJ2-1, with 9 nucleotides matching TRBD2. The CDR3 has 19 amino acids. Germline V gene data show CDR1 as MNHNS and CDR2 as SASEGT. The junction had 14 bases not matched to a gene; V was cut back by 0 bases and J by 5 bases. The CDR3 nucleotides read TGTGCCAGCAGTGAAGCTAGCGGGAGAACCACAAGGACACACAATGAGCAGTTCTTC. Translating gives CASSEASGRTTRTHNEQFF.

The V gene is TRBV30, the J gene TRBJ1-5; D possibly corresponds to TRBD1 (5 bases). V was cut by 3 bases and J by 0 bases, with 21 bases left in between. This CDR3 contains 18 residues. Germline V gene lookup returns CDR1 GTSNPN and CDR2 SVGIG (reference sequence). The CDR3 bases are TGTGCCTGGAGCCAAGCGGGGGGACGAGGGTATAGCAATCAGCCCCAGCATTTT. It codes for CAWSQAGGRGYSNQPQHF. The entire variable domain, with the rest obtained from reference TRBV30 and TRBJ1-5, is as follows: SQTIHQWPATLVQPVGSPLSLECTVEGTSNPNLYWYRQAAGRGLQLLFYSVGIGQISSEVPQNLSASRPQDRQFILSSKKLLLSDSGFYLCAWSQAGGRGYSNQPQHFGDGTRLSIL.